A single sample is the source of the 22 T cell receptor beta chains below, sequenced in a study of post-analysis software for immune sequencing data. Overall study results and limits: Higher frequency in patients than in controls was seen for roughly five TRBV segments, with TRBV5-6, TRBV5-1 and TRBV20-1 among them.

Unique molecular identifiers had been added to the TCR beta cDNA libraries. TCRdb itself ran the PCR reads through MiXCR, one entry per CDR3 protein. Altogether hundreds of thousands of distinct CDR3 sequences are present, 25% to 30% being singletons, with the ten largest covering around 0.6%. For these TCRs, the target antigens are not known. Specimen: blood. Receptors originate from a girl aged 10 to 17 with multiple sclerosis.

This clonotype was seen only a few times. The J gene is TRBJ1-2, the V gene TRBV12-3 or TRBV12-4; D ambiguous. Trimming stripped 3 bases from V and 2 bases from J, with 10 bases between. CDR3 length: 14 amino acids. The chain's CDR3 is CASSFGQANYGYTF. DNA of the CDR3: TGTGCCAGCAGTTTCGGGCAGGCCAACTATGGCTACACCTTC.

The chain carries TRBV24-1 and TRBJ1-5, with D perhaps TRBD1 (6 bases). Germline CDR1 reads KGHDR; CDR2 reads SFDVKD. The CDR3 is made up of 12 amino acids. Trimming pared 6 bases from V and 9 bases from J, leaving 11 bases between. DNA for the CDR3: TGTGCCACCAGTTGGGGGGCGGGGCCCCAGCATTTT. Protein: CATSWGAGPQHF.

This clonotype was seen a handful of times. The chain combines TRBV6-5 with TRBJ1-2; 9 nucleotides match TRBD1. Trimming took 6 bases from V and 5 from J; bases not matched to a gene: 7. Per the germline V gene, CDR1 is MNHEY and CDR2 is SVGAGI. This CDR3 has 14 residues. The CDR3 nucleotides are TGTGCCAGCAGCCCGCAGGGACAGGGATATGGCTACACCTTC. Translating it yields CASSPQGQGYGYTF.

The rearrangement links TRBV5-1 to TRBJ2-4, with D perhaps TRBD2 (5 bases). The J call is doubtful: the DNA matches TRBJ2-7 better. The CDR3 is 14 residues long. Germline-derived CDR1 and CDR2 are SGHRS and YFSETQ. The CDR3 DNA sequence: TGCGCCAGCAGCTCGTCGGGGTGGAGGTACGAGCAGTACTTC. This codes for CASSSSGWRYEQYF.

The V gene is TRBV6-5, the J gene TRBJ2-1, with TRBD2 matching over 8 bases. CDR1 and CDR2 from the germline V gene are MNHEY and SVGAGI. There are 13 residues in the CDR3. V was pared by 10 bases and J by 9 bases, with 11 bases of the junction left unmatched. CDR3 sequence: CATGGSGTTEQFF. The CDR3 nucleotides read TGTGCCACCGGGGGTAGCGGGACCACTGAGCAGTTCTTC.

The V gene is TRBV27, the J gene TRBJ1-2, with D unclear. V was cut by 5 bases and J by 7 bases, with 14 bases left in between. Germline CDR1 and CDR2: MNHEY and SMNVEV (reference sequence). CDR3 length: 13 residues. The CDR3 nucleotides read TGTGCCAGCAGTCGCGACCGGCTCAGTGGCTACACCTTC. Its translation: CASSRDRLSGYTF.

This clonotype was counted only a few times. The rearrangement uses TRBV7-2 and TRBJ2-2; D call uncertain. The germline V and J ends were trimmed by 6 bases and 0 bases, with 14 bases remaining between them. This CDR3 is 16 amino acids long. Germline values: CDR1 SGHTA, CDR2 FQGNSA. This CDR3 reads CASREQHLSNTGELFF. The DNA of the CDR3 is TGTGCCAGCAGAGAACAGCACCTCTCGAACACCGGGGAGCTGTTTTTT.

The V and J genes are TRBV7-9 and TRBJ2-5; D tentatively reads TRBD1 or TRBD2 (5 bases each). Germline V gene data show CDR1 as SEHNR and CDR2 as FQNEAQ (reference sequence). Trimming removed 5 bases at V and 5 bases at J, with 18 bases between. The CDR3 runs to 15 residues. CDR3 residues: CASSPSGLGSETQYF. As DNA, the CDR3 is TGTGCCAGCAGCCCGTCGGGGCTCGGTTCGGAGACCCAGTACTTC.

This chain uses TRBV7-9 with TRBJ2-7; possible D gene TRBD2, 6 bases. CDR3 size: 14 residues. Germline CDR1 reads SEHNR; CDR2 reads FQNEAQ (reference sequence). Trimming removed 5 bases at V and 2 bases at J, with 13 bases between. CDR3: CASSRSGGAYEQYF. In nucleotides, the CDR3 is TGTGCCAGCAGCCGTAGTGGAGGGGCCTACGAGCAGTACTTC.

The chain links TRBV12-3 or TRBV12-4 to TRBJ2-1; TRBD1 is a possible D gene (6 bases). The CDR3 length is 14 residues. Trimming took 7 bases from V and 8 from J, leaving 18 bases between them. CDR3 sequence (DNA): TGTGCCAGCACCCTCATGGGGGCTCTCGATGAGCAGTTCTTC. This translates into CASTLMGALDEQFF.

V usage is TRBV29-1 and J usage is TRBJ2-1; D unclear. Trimming removed 3 bases at V and 11 bases at J, with 14 bases between. The germline gives CDR1 SQVTM, CDR2 ANQGSEA. CDR3 length: 12 amino acids. CDR3 protein: CSVDLDGLQQFF. The CDR3 DNA reads as TGCAGCGTTGACTTGGACGGCCTACAGCAGTTCTTC.

This clonotype was found a few times. The J gene is TRBJ2-3, the V gene TRBV7-2; 8 bases match TRBD2. The V gene's germline CDR1 is SGHTA and CDR2 FQGNSA. The CDR3 sequence is 16 residues long. The trim removed 4 bases at V and 5 bases at J, leaving 11 bases unmatched. CDR3 residues: CASSSRMAGGRDTQYF. The CDR3 nucleotides read TGTGCCAGCAGCTCCCGGATGGCGGGAGGAAGAGATACGCAGTATTTT.

This clonotype occurred many times. J is TRBJ2-7 and V is TRBV29-1; 10 bases are shared with TRBD2. Germline V gene lookup returns CDR1 SQVTM and CDR2 ANQGSEA. J gave up 2 bases and V 6 bases, and 10 bases lay outside the gene matches. CDR3 length equals 15 residues. CDR3 sequence reads: CSVQSLAGGAYEQYF. The DNA of the CDR3 is TGCAGCGTCCAGAGCTTAGCGGGAGGCGCCTACGAGCAGTACTTC.

The CDR3, as DNA: TGTGCCAGCAGGCCGGTCGGGGGTCGGGGCGAGCAGTACTTC. It translates to CASRPVGGRGEQYF. The chain uses TRBV6-5 and TRBJ2-7; TRBD2 might be the D (6 bases). CDR1 is MNHEY, CDR2 SVGAGI, per germline. The CDR3 covers 14 residues. V lost 6 bases and J 6 bases, leaving 18 bases between the germline ends.

J is TRBJ2-1 and V is TRBV5-4; D is possibly TRBD2 (6 bases). The germline V gene encodes CDR1 SGHNT and CDR2 YYREEE (reference sequence). With 0 bases removed from V and 12 bases from J, the gap between germline ends came to 10 bases. This CDR3 has 12 amino acids. CDR3 bases: TGTGCCAGCAGCTTGGGACTAGAAGGGCAGTTCTTC. This gives the protein CASSLGLEGQFF.

The J gene is TRBJ2-7, the V gene TRBV29-1; 7 nucleotides agree with TRBD1. Germline loops: CDR1 SQVTM, CDR2 ANQGSEA. The J segment lost 0 bases and the V segment lost 3 bases, leaving 2 bases of the junction unmatched. The CDR3 runs 13 residues. The CDR3 reads CSVDSGGSYEQYF. The CDR3 DNA is TGCAGCGTTGATTCAGGGGGCTCCTACGAGCAGTACTTC.

This clonotype was picked up many times. The chain links TRBV3-1 to TRBJ2-4, with D perhaps TRBD1 or TRBD2 (5 bases each). The V end lost 4 bases, the J end lost 4 bases, and 8 bases lay between the germline ends. The germline gives CDR1 LGHDT, CDR2 YNNKEL (reference sequence). There are 13 residues in the CDR3. The CDR3 nucleotides read TGTGCCAGCAGCCGAGGGACGAAAAACATTCAGTACTTC. Its translation is CASSRGTKNIQYF.

The chain has TRBV19 and TRBJ1-5; 10 bases agree with TRBD1. Trimming took 7 bases from V and 6 from J; bases not matched to a gene: 12. This CDR3 has 16 amino acids. Germline CDR1 reads LNHDA; CDR2 reads SQIVND (reference sequence). CDR3 in DNA: TGTGCCAGTATGGGGTTCAGGACAGGGGGTTCTCAGCCCCAGCATTTT. The encoded protein is CASMGFRTGGSQPQHF.

The chain joins TRBV20-1 to TRBJ2-4, with a possible D match to TRBD2 (5 bases). Trimming left V 6 bases short and J 0 bases short, with 15 bases between. Germline CDR1 DFQATT, CDR2 SNEGSKA (reference sequence). The CDR3 is 15 amino acids. The CDR3 coding sequence is TGCAGTGCCGCCCCCCGGGGAGTAGCCAAAAACATTCAGTACTTC. It yields the protein CSAAPRGVAKNIQYF.

The chain carries TRBV7-2 and TRBJ2-3; TRBD2 matches 8 bases. The CDR3 loop spans 17 amino acids. The germline CDR1 and CDR2 sequences are SGHTA and FQGNSA. The V gene end was trimmed by 2 bases and the J gene end by 6 bases; junction bases not matched to a gene: 13. The CDR3 DNA reads TGTGCCAGCAGCTTAAGACTGGGACTAGAGACCCCGGATACGCAGTATTTT. It encodes CASSLRLGLETPDTQYF.

The V gene is TRBV14, the J gene TRBJ1-2; no firm D call. V lost 1 base and J lost 4, with 19 bases in between. The germline V gene has CDR1 SGHDN and CDR2 FVKESK. The CDR3 sequence is 17 residues long. The CDR3 DNA is TGTGCCAGCAGCCAAGGGTCACCAGGATCCTGGGTCTATGGCTACACCTTC. Translated: CASSQGSPGSWVYGYTF. Supplemented by reference TRBV14 and TRBJ1-2, the full variable domain reads EAGVTQFPSHSVIEKGQTVTLRCDPISGHDNLYWYRRVMGKEIKFLLHFVKESKQDESGMPNNRFLAERTGGTYSTLKVQPAELEDSGVYFCASSQGSPGSWVYGYTFGSGTRLTVV.

The V and J genes are TRBV5-1 and TRBJ2-1; D not resolved. The CDR3 spans 14 residues. The germline gives CDR1 SGHRS, CDR2 YFSETQ. The V gene lost 0 bases and the J gene lost 8 bases, with 12 bases spanning the gap. The CDR3 DNA reads as TGCGCCAGCAGCTTGGTCTGGCAGGCGGATGAGCAGTTCTTC. Its translation is CASSLVWQADEQFF.